These 13 T cell receptor beta chains originate from one sample sequenced in a study of blood T cell repertoires in COVID-19. Clones were read by immunoSEQ multiplex PCR, and TCRdb kept only the in-frame ones, dropping some. The top ten clones hold about 10% of a sample with under 300,000 clones, approximately 85% of them seen once. Sequencing was carried out using peripheral blood. The receptor source for this set is a woman between 65 and 79 years old with acute or convalescent COVID-19.

CDR3: CASSLVERGAGFQYF. The DNA of the CDR3 is TGCGCCAGCAGCTTGGTTGAGCGGGGGGCCGGGTTCCAGTACTTC. The chain couples TRBV5-1 to TRBJ2-5; TRBD2 agrees at 9 bases. V shed 0 bases and J 10 bases; nucleotides not matched to a gene: 10. The CDR3 length is 15 residues. Germline CDR1 SGHRS, CDR2 YFSETQ. The entire variable domain, with the rest obtained from reference TRBV5-1 and TRBJ2-5, is as follows: KAGVTQTPRYLIKTRGQQVTLSCSPISGHRSVSWYQQTPGQGLQFLFEYFSETQRNKGNFPGRFSGRQFSNSRSEMNVSTLELGDSALYLCASSLVERGAGFQYFGPGTRLLVL.

The rearrangement links TRBV30 to TRBJ1-5, with TRBD1 matching over 7 bases. The CDR3 runs 13 residues. Looked up from germline, CDR1 is GTSNPN and CDR2 is SVGIG (reference sequence). V lost 5 bases, J lost 0 bases, and 1 base stayed unmatched. DNA for the CDR3: TGTGCCTGGGGGGACAGTAGCAATCAGCCCCAGCATTTT. This sequence encodes CAWGDSSNQPQHF. Full variable domain (remainder filled in from reference TRBV30 and TRBJ1-5): SQTIHQWPATLVQPVGSPLSLECTVEGTSNPNLYWYRQAAGRGLQLLFYSVGIGQISSEVPQNLSASRPQDRQFILSSKKLLLSDSGFYLCAWGDSSNQPQHFGDGTRLSIL.

This clone appeared a single time. This chain links TRBV7-8 with TRBJ1-1; 9 bases line up with TRBD1. The J segment lost 6 bases and the V segment lost 4 bases, leaving 3 bases of the junction unmatched. The CDR3 is 13 residues long. Germline V gene data show CDR1 as SGHVS and CDR2 as FQNEAQ. The CDR3 here is CASSSWDRAEAFF. The CDR3 nucleotides are TGTGCCAGCAGCTCCTGGGACAGGGCTGAAGCTTTCTTT.

The chain is built from TRBV10-3 and TRBJ2-3, with no clear D. The CDR3 totals 14 residues. V gave up 0 bases and J gave up 1 base, with 5 bases separating them. Germline CDR1 and CDR2: ENHRY and SYGVKD. This chain's CDR3 is CAISESSRTDTQYF. The CDR3 DNA is TGTGCCATCAGTGAGTCGAGTCGCACAGATACGCAGTATTTT.

V gene TRBV7-8 combines with J gene TRBJ2-7, with 11 bases identical to TRBD2. There are 13 residues in the CDR3. Per germline, CDR1 SGHVS and CDR2 FQNEAQ. The junction had 0 bases not matched to a gene; V was cut back by 8 bases and J by 0 bases. CDR3 in amino acids: CASGTSGSYEQYF. As DNA, the CDR3 is TGTGCCAGCGGGACTAGCGGCTCCTACGAGCAGTACTTC.

The rearrangement links TRBV7-8 to TRBJ2-1; tentatively, D is TRBD1 (6 bases). Germline CDR1 and CDR2: SGHVS and FQNEAQ. V lost 8 bases and J 7 bases, leaving 21 bases between the germline ends. There are 15 residues in the CDR3. CDR3 DNA sequence: TGTGCCAGCGCCAATCGAAGGGGGACGGTGAATGAGCAGTTCTTC. Protein product: CASANRRGTVNEQFF.

The chain recombines TRBV5-1 with TRBJ2-5, with 9 positions matching TRBD2. The CDR3 sequence is 14 residues long. Germline loops: CDR1 SGHRS, CDR2 YFSETQ. The ends lost 4 bases at V and 5 bases at J; junction bases unmatched: 6. The CDR3 DNA sequence: TGCGCCAGCAGCGGCGGGGGGGTCCGGGAGACCCAGTACTTC. Protein sequence: CASSGGGVRETQYF.

This chain uses TRBV2 with TRBJ1-2, with TRBD1 matching 9 bases. Trimming removed 5 bases from V and 4 bases from J; junction bases left unmatched: 5. CDR3 length equals 14 residues. Germline CDR1 is SNHLY and CDR2 is FYNNEI. The CDR3 DNA follows: TGTGCCAGCAGTATGGGACAGGGAGGCTATGGCTACACCTTC. Protein: CASSMGQGGYGYTF.

The V gene is TRBV7-9, the J gene TRBJ2-5; maybe TRBD2 (5 bases). Germline lookup yields CDR1 SEHNR and CDR2 FQNEAQ (reference sequence). Trimming took off 1 base at V and 5 bases at J, with 14 bases between the two ends. The CDR3 length is 15 residues. CDR3 nucleotide sequence: TGTGCCAGCAGCTTAGGTATCCCGGGATTCGAGACCCAGTACTTC. Translation gives CASSLGIPGFETQYF.

The chain recombines TRBV27 with TRBJ1-1; D is possibly TRBD1 (5 bases). CDR3 length: 14 amino acids. V was pared by 0 bases and J by 7 bases, with 12 bases between. Per the germline V gene, CDR1 is MNHEY and CDR2 is SMNVEV (reference sequence). CDR3 nucleotides: TGTGCCAGCAGTTTATCCACTTCGGGGGGTGAAGCTTTCTTT. It translates to CASSLSTSGGEAFF.

This chain connects TRBV18 to TRBJ1-2; D unresolved. The CDR3 is made up of 13 amino acids. V was clipped by 2 bases and J by 6 bases, with 10 bases between them. The germline V gene encodes CDR1 KGHSH and CDR2 LQKENI. The DNA of the CDR3 is TGTGCCAGCTCACCAAACCGGGAGCATGGCTACACCTTC. It yields the protein CASSPNREHGYTF.

The chain uses TRBV10-3 and TRBJ2-1, with 10 bases matching TRBD2. From germline, CDR1 is ENHRY and CDR2 SYGVKD. The CDR3 extends over 15 amino acids. The J segment lost 4 bases and the V segment lost 5 bases, leaving 5 bases of the junction unmatched. CDR3 in DNA: TGTGCCATCAGTTCCAGCGGGGGGGGTTACAATGAGCAGTTCTTC. Protein product: CAISSSGGGYNEQFF.

The chain links TRBV9 to TRBJ2-5, with D perhaps matching TRBD1 (6 bases). The CDR3 length is 17 residues. The germline V and J ends were trimmed by 6 bases and 2 bases, with 23 bases remaining between them. CDR1 SGDLS and CDR2 YYNGEE come from the germline V gene. For the CDR3, the DNA is TGTGCCAGCACCCCGGGACATCTGGTAGGCGGGCAAGAGACCCAGTACTTC. This gives the protein CASTPGHLVGGQETQYF.